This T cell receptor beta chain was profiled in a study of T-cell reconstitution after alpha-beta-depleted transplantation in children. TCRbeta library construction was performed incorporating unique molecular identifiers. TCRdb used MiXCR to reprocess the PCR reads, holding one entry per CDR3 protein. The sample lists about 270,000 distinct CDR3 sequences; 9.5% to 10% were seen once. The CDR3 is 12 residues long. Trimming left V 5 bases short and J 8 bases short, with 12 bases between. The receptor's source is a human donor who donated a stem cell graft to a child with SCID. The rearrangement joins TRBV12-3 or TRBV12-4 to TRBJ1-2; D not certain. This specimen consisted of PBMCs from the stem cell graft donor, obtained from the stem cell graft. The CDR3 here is CASSPQPSGYTF. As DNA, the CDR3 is TGTGCCAGCAGTCCCCAGCCCTCGGGCTACACCTTC.